This record concerns one T cell receptor (beta chain) sequence. Its cognate antigen is unknown. The data were obtained in a study of post-analysis software for immune sequencing data. Whole-study context: Relapsing-remitting, secondary progressive and progressive-relapsing courses of multiple sclerosis were included.

Study-wide results and caveats: Compared with controls, patients had more of five TRBV segments, including TRBV5-6, TRBV5-1 and TRBV20-1. In multiple sclerosis, normalized Chao1 diversity was significantly below that of controls. Strong co-clustering by F measure was seen for same-batch samples.

Unique molecular identifiers had been added to the TCR beta cDNA libraries. The source material, roughly 0.9 to 11 million T cells, gave rise to about 520,000 cDNA molecules. TCRdb re-analysed the PCR reads in MiXCR, keeping a single row per CDR3 protein. Here the sample spans about 770,000 distinct CDR3 sequences, 35% to 55% being singletons. Looked up from germline, CDR1 is LGHNA and CDR2 is YNFKEQ. The V end lost 2 bases, the J end lost 3 bases, and 22 bases lay between the germline ends. The CDR3 sequence is 18 residues long. The V call is TRBV4-2, the J call TRBJ1-2; possibly TRBD1 for D (5 bases). The sample comprised blood. The clonotype comes from a girl between 5 and 17 years old with multiple sclerosis. The CDR3 DNA is TGTGCCAGCAGCCAATGGGGGATAGGGTTGGGGTATGACTATGGCTACACCTTC. Amino acid sequence: CASSQWGIGLGYDYGYTF.